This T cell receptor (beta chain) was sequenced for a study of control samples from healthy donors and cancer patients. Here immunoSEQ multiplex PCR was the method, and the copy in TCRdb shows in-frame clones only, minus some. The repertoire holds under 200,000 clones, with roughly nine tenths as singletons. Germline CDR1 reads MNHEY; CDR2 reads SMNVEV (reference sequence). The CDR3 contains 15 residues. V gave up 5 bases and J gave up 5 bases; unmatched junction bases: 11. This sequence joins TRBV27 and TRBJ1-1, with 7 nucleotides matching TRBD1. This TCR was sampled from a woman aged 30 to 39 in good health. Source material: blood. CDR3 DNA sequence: TGTGCCAGCAGTCTTGGGACAGAGGGTAGGACTGAAGCTTTCTTT. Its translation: CASSLGTEGRTEAFF.